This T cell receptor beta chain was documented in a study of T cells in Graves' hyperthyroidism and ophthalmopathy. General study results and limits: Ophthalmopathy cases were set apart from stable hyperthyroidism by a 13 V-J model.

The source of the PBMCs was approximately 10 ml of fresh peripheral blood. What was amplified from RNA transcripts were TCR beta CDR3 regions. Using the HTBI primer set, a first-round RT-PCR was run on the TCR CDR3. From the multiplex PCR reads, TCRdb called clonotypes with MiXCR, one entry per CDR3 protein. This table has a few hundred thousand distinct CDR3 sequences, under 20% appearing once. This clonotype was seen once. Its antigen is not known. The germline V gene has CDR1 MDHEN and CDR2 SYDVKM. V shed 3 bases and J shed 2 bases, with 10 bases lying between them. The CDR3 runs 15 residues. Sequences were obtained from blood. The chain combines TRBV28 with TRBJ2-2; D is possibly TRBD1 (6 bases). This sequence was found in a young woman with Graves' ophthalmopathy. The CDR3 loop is CASSFWGRNTGELFF. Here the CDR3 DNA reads TGTGCCAGCAGTTTTTGGGGGCGTAACACCGGGGAGCTGTTTTTT.